This passage covers 28 T cell receptor beta chains from one sample sequenced in a study of blood T cell repertoires in COVID-19 (TCRdb year 2020). Libraries were made using the immunoSEQ multiplex PCR assay. In its TCRdb copy, this immuneACCESS table keeps in-frame sequences only and misses some clones. Where compared with another copy, unresolved V genes explain less than half of these, and the others have no known cause. The table for this sample lists roughly 350,000 clones; 88% of them were counted only once. Approximately 4% of the sample belongs to the ten largest clones. The specimen was peripheral blood. These receptors all come from a woman between 50 and 59 years old with active or convalescent COVID-19.

The chain recombines TRBV28 with TRBJ2-1; tentative D call: TRBD2 (6 bases). The CDR3 contains 16 residues. CDR1 and CDR2 (germline): MDHEN, SYDVKM. V was shortened by 1 base and J by 0 bases, with 10 bases between the two germline ends. DNA for the CDR3: TGTGCCAGCAGTTTATATCGGGAGAGCTCCTACAATGAGCAGTTCTTC. Residues: CASSLYRESSYNEQFF.

V and J are TRBV7-9 and TRBJ2-7; TRBD2 is a possible D gene (5 bases). The germline V and J ends were trimmed by 5 bases and 6 bases, with 11 bases remaining between them. The germline CDR1 and CDR2 sequences are SEHNR and FQNEAQ (reference sequence). The CDR3 has 12 residues. The DNA of the CDR3 is TGTGCCAGCAGCAGGACCGCGGGCGAGCAGTACTTC. Protein: CASSRTAGEQYF.

This clone has just one count. The rearrangement links TRBV28 to TRBJ2-2; a possible D gene is TRBD2 (5 bases). Trimming took off 5 bases at V and 0 bases at J, with 13 bases between the two ends. This CDR3 is built from 16 residues. CDR1 and CDR2 (germline): MDHEN, SYDVKM. This CDR3 reads CASSTGVAANTGELFF. For the CDR3, the DNA is TGTGCCAGCAGTACCGGGGTTGCGGCGAACACCGGGGAGCTGTTTTTT. The full variable domain, its missing parts supplied by reference TRBV28 and TRBJ2-2, is DVKVTQSSRYLVKRTGEKVFLECVQDMDHENMFWYRQDPGLGLRLIYFSYDVKMKEKGDIPEGYSVSREKKERFSLILESASTNQTSMYLCASSTGVAANTGELFFGEGSRLTVL.

The chain recombines TRBV7-3 with TRBJ1-6, with TRBD1 identical over 9 bases. Germline V lookup: CDR1 SGHTA, CDR2 FQGTGA. The ends lost 2 bases at V and 8 bases at J; junction bases unmatched: 1. This CDR3 region has 14 residues. CDR3 in amino acids: CASSLGTGHSPLHF. CDR3 DNA: TGTGCCAGCAGCTTAGGGACAGGGCATTCACCCCTCCACTTT. The complete variable domain, with remaining parts taken from reference TRBV7-3 and TRBJ1-6, reads GAGVSQTPSNKVTEKGKYVELRCDPISGHTALYWYRQSLGQGPEFLIYFQGTGAADDSGLPNDRFFAVRPEGSVSTLKIQRTERGDSAVYLCASSLGTGHSPLHFGNGTRLTVT.

The chain uses TRBV30 and TRBJ2-7; 8 bases map to TRBD2. Per the germline V gene, CDR1 is GTSNPN and CDR2 is SVGIG (reference sequence). V lost 3 bases, J lost 5 bases, and 6 bases stayed unmatched. The CDR3 is 13 amino acids. CDR3 sequence (DNA): TGTGCCTGGAGCCCGGGAGGGGGGGACGAGCAGTACTTC. Protein: CAWSPGGGDEQYF.

This clone was picked up a small number of times. The chain recombines TRBV28 with TRBJ1-2; 8 bases are a match to TRBD1. Germline V gene data show CDR1 as MDHEN and CDR2 as SYDVKM. CDR3 size: 14 residues. The trim removed 7 bases at V and 9 bases at J, leaving 13 bases unmatched. The CDR3 DNA reads as TGTGCCAGCACCCCCGGACAGGGCGGTATTCGCTACACCTTC. Its protein is CASTPGQGGIRYTF.

The J gene is TRBJ2-1, the V gene TRBV5-1, with 7 positions matching TRBD1. V lost 0 bases to trimming and J lost 0 bases; unmatched junction nucleotides: 6. This CDR3 spans 17 amino acids. Germline V CDR1 and CDR2: SGHRS, YFSETQ. The CDR3 nucleotides read TGCGCCAGCAGCTTGGGCTTAACAGGGGTCTCCTACAATGAGCAGTTCTTC. Its translation is CASSLGLTGVSYNEQFF.

The rearrangement links TRBV19 to TRBJ2-7; tentatively, D is TRBD1 (8 bases). From germline, CDR1 is LNHDA and CDR2 SQIVND (reference sequence). The CDR3 consists of 16 residues. V was trimmed by 6 bases and J by 4 bases, leaving 22 bases between them. CDR3 sequence reads: CASSTIPDRGGYEQYF. CDR3 coding DNA: TGTGCCAGTAGCACTATCCCCGACAGGGGAGGGTACGAGCAGTACTTC.

The genes are TRBV7-2 and TRBJ2-3; maybe TRBD2 (5 bases). The CDR3 sequence is 14 residues long. Deletions cut 3 bases from V and 2 bases from J, with 9 bases between. Germline lookup yields CDR1 SGHTA and CDR2 FQGNSA. DNA for the CDR3: TGTGCCAGCAGCTTGCGGGCCCTCACAGATACGCAGTATTTT. Amino acid sequence: CASSLRALTDTQYF.

This clone appeared a single time. The chain couples TRBV4-3 to TRBJ2-5; the D gene is possibly TRBD2 (5 bases). Trimming stripped 5 bases from V and 5 bases from J, with 6 bases between. CDR3 size: 11 residues. CDR1 is LGHNA and CDR2 is YSLEER in the germline V gene. The CDR3 protein is CASSSGETQYF. As DNA, the CDR3 is TGCGCCAGCAGCTCGGGGGAGACCCAGTACTTC.

The gene calls are TRBV5-1 and TRBJ2-7; 8 bases line up with TRBD1. The CDR3 covers 18 residues. Trimming at V came to 3 bases and at J to 0 bases, leaving 14 bases not matched to a gene. CDR1 and CDR2 (germline): SGHRS, YFSETQ. CDR3 coding DNA: TGCGCCAGCAGCTGGATCCCCGGACAGGGCCCTAACTCCTACGAGCAGTACTTC. Translating it yields CASSWIPGQGPNSYEQYF.

This CDR3 reads CASSFDRGEQFF. For the CDR3, the DNA is TGTGCCAGCAGCTTCGACAGGGGTGAGCAGTTCTTC. The chain is built from TRBV7-3 and TRBJ2-1, with 8 bases lining up with TRBD1. Trimming removed 3 bases from V and 9 bases from J; junction bases left unmatched: 1. The germline V gene has CDR1 SGHTA and CDR2 FQGTGA. The CDR3 has 12 residues.

There are a few counts of this clone. The chain employs TRBV5-1 and TRBJ1-4; D gene ambiguous. The CDR3 extends over 15 amino acids. Trimming left V 4 bases short and J 7 bases short, with 17 bases between. Germline lookup yields CDR1 SGHRS and CDR2 YFSETQ. The CDR3 region has the DNA TGCGCCAGCAGCCCCCAGGACTCAGGAGGTGAAAAACTGTTTTTT. Residues: CASSPQDSGGEKLFF.

V and J are TRBV5-4 and TRBJ1-2, with 7 bases identical to TRBD1. V shed 4 bases, J shed 4 bases, and the junction held 7 bases outside the gene matches. This CDR3 has 14 amino acids. CDR1 is SGHNT and CDR2 is YYREEE in the germline V gene (reference sequence). CDR3 amino acids: CASSNLTGRYGYTF. In nucleotides, the CDR3 is TGTGCCAGCAGCAACCTGACAGGGCGCTATGGCTACACCTTC.

J is TRBJ1-5 and V is TRBV19, with 7 bases lining up with TRBD1. The CDR3 has 17 amino acids. Germline V gives CDR1 LNHDA, CDR2 SQIVND (reference sequence). With 6 bases clipped from V and 2 bases from J, the junction kept 13 bases outside the gene matches. CDR3 bases: TGTGCCAGTAGAAGGCCGAAACAGGGGCAAGGCAATCAGCCCCAGCATTTT. It encodes CASRRPKQGQGNQPQHF.

J is TRBJ1-2 and V is TRBV6-6; no clear D. This CDR3 has 10 residues. Germline-derived CDR1 and CDR2 are MNHNY and SVGAGI (reference sequence). The V end was cut by 8 bases, the J end by 1 base, with 2 bases between. CDR3 sequence reads: CASYNYGYTF. The CDR3 DNA reads as TGTGCCAGCTATAACTATGGCTACACCTTC.

V and J are TRBV28 and TRBJ1-5; no clear D gene. The CDR3 loop spans 12 amino acids. The germline gives CDR1 MDHEN, CDR2 SYDVKM. V lost 5 bases to trimming and J lost 6 bases, with 8 bases between them. The CDR3, as DNA: TGTGCCAGCAGTGGAGCCCGTCAGCCCCAGCATTTT. Translating it yields CASSGARQPQHF. Drawing the rest from reference TRBV28 and TRBJ1-5, the complete variable domain is DVKVTQSSRYLVKRTGEKVFLECVQDMDHENMFWYRQDPGLGLRLIYFSYDVKMKEKGDIPEGYSVSREKKERFSLILESASTNQTSMYLCASSGARQPQHFGDGTRLSIL.

The chain recombines TRBV2 with TRBJ1-5; D is unresolved. Between the trimmed V and J ends, which lost 8 bases and 6 bases, there was a span of 14 bases. The CDR3 sequence is 13 residues long. Germline V gene sequence: CDR1 SNHLY, CDR2 FYNNEI. CDR3 bases: TGTGCCAGCCGAATGTTACAGAGTCAGCCCCAGCATTTT. Protein: CASRMLQSQPQHF.

This clone was seen once. The chain employs TRBV28 and TRBJ1-1; 8 bases fit TRBD1. Germline V gene sequence: CDR1 MDHEN, CDR2 SYDVKM. The junction had 8 bases not matched to a gene; V was cut back by 6 bases and J by 2 bases. CDR3 length equals 15 residues. DNA of the CDR3: TGTGCCAGCAGAACGACAGGGGTGATCAACACTGAAGCTTTCTTT. The encoded protein is CASRTTGVINTEAFF.

The rearrangement links TRBV11-1 to TRBJ1-6; 7 bases match TRBD1. Germline lookup yields CDR1 SGHAT and CDR2 FQDESV (reference sequence). Trimming removed 5 bases from V and 7 bases from J; junction bases left unmatched: 8. This CDR3 spans 15 amino acids. The CDR3 DNA follows: TGTGCCAGCAGCACGACGACAGGGAAAAATTCACCCCTCCACTTT. It is translated as CASSTTTGKNSPLHF. Together with reference TRBV11-1 and TRBJ1-6, the CDR3 gives the full variable domain: EAEVAQSPRYKITEKSQAVAFWCDPISGHATLYWYRQILGQGPELLVQFQDESVVDDSQLPKDRFSAERLKGVDSTLKIQPAELGDSAMYLCASSTTTGKNSPLHFGNGTRLTVT.

This chain uses TRBV15 with TRBJ1-4; D call uncertain. V was shortened by 0 bases and J by 8 bases, with 22 bases between the two germline ends. Germline CDR1 LNHNV, CDR2 YYDKDF (reference sequence). This CDR3 has 18 residues. Written as DNA, the CDR3 is TGTGCCACCAGCAGAGAGGGGTTTGGTAGGATCCCGGGGGAAAAACTGTTTTTT. It translates to CATSREGFGRIPGEKLFF.

The chain links TRBV19 to TRBJ2-5; D gene ambiguous. Germline lookup yields CDR1 LNHDA and CDR2 SQIVND (reference sequence). This CDR3 comprises 15 residues. Trimming took off 0 bases at V and 0 bases at J, with 8 bases between the two ends. CDR3 residues: CASSIDTAYQETQYF. DNA of the CDR3: TGTGCCAGTAGTATAGATACCGCGTACCAAGAGACCCAGTACTTC.

The chain carries TRBV29-1 and TRBJ1-5, with D unclear. Germline V gene sequence: CDR1 SQVTM, CDR2 ANQGSEA. Deletions cut 1 base from V and 4 bases from J, with 8 bases between. The CDR3 length is 13 residues. CDR3 in DNA: TGCAGCGTTGAAGTCGCGGGGAATCAGCCCCAGCATTTT. Protein: CSVEVAGNQPQHF.

This clone was seen once. The V gene is TRBV7-2, the J gene TRBJ1-2; no clear D. The CDR3 is 15 amino acids. Trimming stripped 0 bases from V and 4 bases from J, with 12 bases between. The germline gives CDR1 SGHTA, CDR2 FQGNSA. The CDR3 loop reads CASSLANRRLYGYTF. The CDR3 nucleotides are TGTGCCAGCAGCTTAGCGAATCGCAGACTCTATGGCTACACCTTC.

V and J are TRBV19 and TRBJ2-1; TRBD2 matches at 11 bases. Trimming removed 6 bases from V and 6 bases from J; junction bases left unmatched: 7. The germline V gene encodes CDR1 LNHDA and CDR2 SQIVND (reference sequence). This CDR3 region has 15 residues. CDR3 in DNA: TGTGCCAGTAGACAACTAGCGGGGGCTGTCAATGAGCAGTTCTTC. Translation gives CASRQLAGAVNEQFF.

The chain joins TRBV20-1 to TRBJ2-7, with D uncertain. The V end lost 3 bases, the J end lost 6 bases, and 9 bases lay between the germline ends. Per germline, CDR1 DFQATT and CDR2 SNEGSKA (reference sequence). The length of the CDR3 is 11 residues. As DNA, the CDR3 is TGCAGTGCTAGTGGCCCGGGCGAGCAGTACTTC. Amino acid sequence: CSASGPGEQYF.

The chain has TRBV7-2 and TRBJ1-1; 7 bases are a match to TRBD1. Germline V gives CDR1 SGHTA, CDR2 FQGNSA. The CDR3 contains 13 residues. Losses at the gene ends were 8 bases for V and 6 bases for J; bases not matched to a gene: 9. The CDR3 DNA reads as TGTGCCAGCTCCTTTACAGGGGTCGCTGAAGCTTTCTTT. Amino acid sequence: CASSFTGVAEAFF. Combining the CDR3 with reference TRBV7-2 and TRBJ1-1 gives the whole variable domain GAGVSQSPSNKVTEKGKDVELRCDPISGHTALYWYRQSLGQGLEFLIYFQGNSAPDKSGLPSDRFSAERTGGSVSTLTIQRTQQEDSAVYLCASSFTGVAEAFFGQGTRLTVV.

V usage is TRBV27 and J usage is TRBJ2-5; D might be TRBD2 (7 bases). CDR3 length equals 15 residues. Per the germline V gene, CDR1 is MNHEY and CDR2 is SMNVEV (reference sequence). V lost 2 bases and J lost 2, with 12 bases in between. CDR3 bases: TGTGCCAGCAGTTTAGCGGGGGCGATACAAGAGACCCAGTACTTC. Its protein product is CASSLAGAIQETQYF.